This T cell receptor beta chain was captured by sequencing in a study of cytomegalovirus exposure and HLA in healthy donors. Whole-study results and caveats: Many donors carried some public TCRs, although rarity characterized most TCR sequences. Reportedly, cytomegalovirus status was diagnosed with high sensitivity and specificity.

Profiling relied on immunoSEQ multiplex PCR, and the TCRdb table lists in-frame clones only, not all of them. In the table there are 100,000 to 120,000 clones, roughly 90% of which are singletons. As concerns this clone: The antigen is unknown.

Trimming shortened V by 4 bases and J by 8 bases, and 18 bases separated the two germline ends. Germline-derived CDR1 and CDR2 are SGDLS and YYNGEE. CDR3 length: 15 amino acids. This clonotype was sampled from a woman under 40 in good health and CMV-seropositive. The rearrangement joins TRBV9 to TRBJ2-2, with no clear D. Sequenced: PBMCs. For the CDR3, the DNA is TGTGCCAGCAGCCCTACTTCCTATATTACTGGGGAGCTGTTTTTT. Translation: CASSPTSYITGELFF. Full variable domain (remainder filled in from reference TRBV9 and TRBJ2-2): DSGVTQTPKHLITATGQRVTLRCSPRSGDLSVYWYQQSLDQGLQFLIQYYNGEERAKGNILERFSAQQFPDLHSELNLSSLELGDSALYFCASSPTSYITGELFFGEGSRLTVL.